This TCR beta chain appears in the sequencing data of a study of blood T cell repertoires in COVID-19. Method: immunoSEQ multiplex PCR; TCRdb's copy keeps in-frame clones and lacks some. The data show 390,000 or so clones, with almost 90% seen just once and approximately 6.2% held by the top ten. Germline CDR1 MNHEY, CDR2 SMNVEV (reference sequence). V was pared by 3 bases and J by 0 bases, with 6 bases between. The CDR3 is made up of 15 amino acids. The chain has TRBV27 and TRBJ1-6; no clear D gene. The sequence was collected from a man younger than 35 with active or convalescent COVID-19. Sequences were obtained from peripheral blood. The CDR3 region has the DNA TGTGCCAGCAGTTTCCGGGGCTCCTATAATTCACCCCTCCACTTT. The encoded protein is CASSFRGSYNSPLHF.